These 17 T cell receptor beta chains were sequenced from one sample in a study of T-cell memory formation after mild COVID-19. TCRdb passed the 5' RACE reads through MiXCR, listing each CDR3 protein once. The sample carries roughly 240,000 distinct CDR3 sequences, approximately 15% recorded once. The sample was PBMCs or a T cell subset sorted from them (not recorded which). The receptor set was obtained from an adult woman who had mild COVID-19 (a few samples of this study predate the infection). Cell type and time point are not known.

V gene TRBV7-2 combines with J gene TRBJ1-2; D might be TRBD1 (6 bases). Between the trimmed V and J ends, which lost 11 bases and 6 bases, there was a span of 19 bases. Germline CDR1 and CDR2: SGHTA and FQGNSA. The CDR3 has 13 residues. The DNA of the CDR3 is TGTGCCTCCGGACGGGACACCGACGATGGCTACACCTTC. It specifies CASGRDTDDGYTF.

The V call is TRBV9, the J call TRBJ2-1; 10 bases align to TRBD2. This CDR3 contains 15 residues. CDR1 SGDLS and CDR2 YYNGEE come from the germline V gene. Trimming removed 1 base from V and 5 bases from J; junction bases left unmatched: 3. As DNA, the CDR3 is TGTGCCAGCAGCGTACGGACTAGCGGTAACAATGAGCAGTTCTTC. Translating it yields CASSVRTSGNNEQFF.

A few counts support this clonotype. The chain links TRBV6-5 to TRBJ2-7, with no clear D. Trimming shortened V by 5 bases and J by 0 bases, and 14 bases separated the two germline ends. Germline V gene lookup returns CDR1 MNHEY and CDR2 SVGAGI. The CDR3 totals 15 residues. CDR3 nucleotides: TGTGCCAGCAGTAACCCGGGCCGTATCTCCTACGAGCAGTACTTC. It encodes CASSNPGRISYEQYF.

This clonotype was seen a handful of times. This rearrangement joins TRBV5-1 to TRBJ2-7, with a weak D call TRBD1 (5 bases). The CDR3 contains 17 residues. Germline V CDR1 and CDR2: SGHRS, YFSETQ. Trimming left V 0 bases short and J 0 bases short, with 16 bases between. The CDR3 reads CASSLGGWGQSSYEQYF. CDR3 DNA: TGCGCCAGCAGCTTGGGTGGTTGGGGCCAAAGCTCCTACGAGCAGTACTTC.

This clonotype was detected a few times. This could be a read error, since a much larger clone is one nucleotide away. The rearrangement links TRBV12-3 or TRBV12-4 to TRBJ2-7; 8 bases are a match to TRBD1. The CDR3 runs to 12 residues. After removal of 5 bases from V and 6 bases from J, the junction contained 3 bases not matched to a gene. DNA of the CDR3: TGTGCCAGCAGTGAAGACAGGGGCGAGCAGTACTTC. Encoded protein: CASSEDRGEQYF.

The CDR3 protein is CASSISYAGGRDTQYF. DNA of the CDR3: TGTGCCAGTAGTATATCCTATGCGGGAGGTCGAGATACGCAGTATTTT. The V gene is TRBV19, the J gene TRBJ2-3; 8 bases are a match to TRBD2. CDR3 length: 16 amino acids. The junction had 9 bases not matched to a gene; V was cut back by 2 bases and J by 5 bases. Germline CDR1 is LNHDA and CDR2 is SQIVND (reference sequence).

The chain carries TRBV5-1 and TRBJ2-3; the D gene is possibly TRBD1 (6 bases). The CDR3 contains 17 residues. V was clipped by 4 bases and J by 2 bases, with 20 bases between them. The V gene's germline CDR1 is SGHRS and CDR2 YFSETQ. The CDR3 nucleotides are TGCGCCAGCAGCGCCGGCCACTCGACAGGCCCCACAGATACGCAGTATTTT. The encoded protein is CASSAGHSTGPTDTQYF.

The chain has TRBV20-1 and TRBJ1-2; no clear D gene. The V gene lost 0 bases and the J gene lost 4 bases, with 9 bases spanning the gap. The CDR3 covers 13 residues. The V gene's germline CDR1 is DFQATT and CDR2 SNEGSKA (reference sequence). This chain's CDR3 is CSARDTTLYGYTF. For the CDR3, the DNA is TGCAGTGCTAGAGATACGACCCTCTATGGCTACACCTTC.

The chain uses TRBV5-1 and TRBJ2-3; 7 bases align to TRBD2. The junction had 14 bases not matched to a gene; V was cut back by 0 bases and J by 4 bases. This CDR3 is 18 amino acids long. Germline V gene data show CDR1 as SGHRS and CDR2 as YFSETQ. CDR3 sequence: CASSLGPLGGGDADTQYF. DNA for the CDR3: TGCGCCAGCAGCTTGGGACCCCTGGGCGGGGGTGACGCAGATACGCAGTATTTT. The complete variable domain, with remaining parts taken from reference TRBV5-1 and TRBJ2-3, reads KAGVTQTPRYLIKTRGQQVTLSCSPISGHRSVSWYQQTPGQGLQFLFEYFSETQRNKGNFPGRFSGRQFSNSRSEMNVSTLELGDSALYLCASSLGPLGGGDADTQYFGPGTRLTVL.

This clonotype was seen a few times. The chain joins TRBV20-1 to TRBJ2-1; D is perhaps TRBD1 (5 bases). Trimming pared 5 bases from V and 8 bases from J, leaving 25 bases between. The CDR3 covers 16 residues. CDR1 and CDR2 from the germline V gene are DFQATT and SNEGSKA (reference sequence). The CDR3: CSALRKGLDGSHEQFF. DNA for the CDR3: TGCAGTGCTTTAAGAAAGGGGCTAGATGGTAGTCATGAGCAGTTCTTC.

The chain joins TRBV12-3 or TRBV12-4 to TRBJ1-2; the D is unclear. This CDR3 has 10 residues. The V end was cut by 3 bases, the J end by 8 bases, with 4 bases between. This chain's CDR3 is CASSFLGYTF. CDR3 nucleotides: TGTGCCAGCAGTTTCTTAGGCTACACCTTC.

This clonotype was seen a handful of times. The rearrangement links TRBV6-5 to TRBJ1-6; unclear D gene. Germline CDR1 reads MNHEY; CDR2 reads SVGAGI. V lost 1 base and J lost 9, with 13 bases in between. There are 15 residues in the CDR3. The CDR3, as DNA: TGTGCCAGCAGTTACTTAAGGGCCGAGGGTTCACCCCTCCACTTT. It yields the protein CASSYLRAEGSPLHF.

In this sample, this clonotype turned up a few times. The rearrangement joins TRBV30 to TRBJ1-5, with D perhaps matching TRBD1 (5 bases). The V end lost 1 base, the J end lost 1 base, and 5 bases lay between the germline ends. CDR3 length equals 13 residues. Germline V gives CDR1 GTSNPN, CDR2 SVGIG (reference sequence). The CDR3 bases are TGTGCCTGGAGTGGACAGAGCAATCAGCCCCAGCATTTT. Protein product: CAWSGQSNQPQHF. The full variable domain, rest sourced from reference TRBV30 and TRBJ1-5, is SQTIHQWPATLVQPVGSPLSLECTVEGTSNPNLYWYRQAAGRGLQLLFYSVGIGQISSEVPQNLSASRPQDRQFILSSKKLLLSDSGFYLCAWSGQSNQPQHFGDGTRLSIL.

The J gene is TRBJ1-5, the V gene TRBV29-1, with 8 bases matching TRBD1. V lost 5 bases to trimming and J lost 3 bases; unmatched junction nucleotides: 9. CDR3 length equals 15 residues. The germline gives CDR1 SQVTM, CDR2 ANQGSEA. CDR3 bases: TGCAGCGTTCGGGTGACAGGGGACCCCAATCAGCCCCAGCATTTT. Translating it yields CSVRVTGDPNQPQHF.

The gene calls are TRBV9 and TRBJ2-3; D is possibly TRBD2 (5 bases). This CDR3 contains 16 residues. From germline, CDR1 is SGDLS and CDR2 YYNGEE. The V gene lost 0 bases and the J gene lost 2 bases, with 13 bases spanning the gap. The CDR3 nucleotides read TGTGCCAGCAGCGTAGGGCATCGGGGAGACACAGATACGCAGTATTTT. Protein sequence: CASSVGHRGDTDTQYF.

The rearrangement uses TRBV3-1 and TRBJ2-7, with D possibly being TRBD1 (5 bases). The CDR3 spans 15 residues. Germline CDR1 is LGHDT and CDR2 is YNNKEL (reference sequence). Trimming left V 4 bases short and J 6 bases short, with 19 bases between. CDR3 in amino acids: CASSPRAGWFREQYF. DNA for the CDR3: TGTGCCAGCAGCCCCCGGGCAGGGTGGTTCCGCGAGCAGTACTTC.

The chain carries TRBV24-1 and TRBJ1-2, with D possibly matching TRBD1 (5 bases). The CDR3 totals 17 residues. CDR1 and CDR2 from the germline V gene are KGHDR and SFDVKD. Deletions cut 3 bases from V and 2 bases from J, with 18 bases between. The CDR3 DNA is TGTGCCACCAGTGATCGCGCAGGGTCCGGGGGGAACTATGGCTACACCTTC. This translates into CATSDRAGSGGNYGYTF.